This TCR beta chain stems from a study of cytomegalovirus exposure and HLA in healthy donors. Study information: It was reported in a later analysis that the same platform had been used for the 120 or so validation repertoires as for the 550 to 700 first-cohort repertoires.

Produced via immunoSEQ multiplex PCR; TCRdb's table is partial and in-frame only. Of some 140,000 clones listed, about 88% are singletons. On this clone: Its matching antigen is unknown.

The donors were members of the validation cohort, which comprised 120 subjects and was separate from the first cohort of 666 subjects. The study's findings and limits: CMV antigen specificity of three CMV-associated chains was confirmed in vitro. According to reports, the classifier identified cytomegalovirus status with high specificity and sensitivity.

The clonotype was recovered from a young man in good health and CMV-seropositive. What was sequenced was PBMCs.

CDR3 amino acids: CASSSLATSGMYNEQFF. CDR3 coding DNA: TGTGCCAGCAGTTCCCTAGCCACTAGCGGGATGTACAATGAGCAGTTCTTC. The J gene is TRBJ2-1, the V gene TRBV2; 10 nucleotides align to TRBD2. The junction had 11 bases not matched to a gene; V was cut back by 5 bases and J by 4 bases. There are 17 residues in the CDR3. In germline, CDR1 is SNHLY, CDR2 FYNNEI.